This T cell receptor beta chain was retrieved from a study of blood T cell repertoires in COVID-19. Study-level background: Resolution of symptoms, clearance, or two negative PCRs was present in recovered Cohort 3 donors.

This CDR3 has 15 amino acids. Deletions cut 7 bases from V and 0 bases from J, with 13 bases between. Germline V gene lookup returns CDR1 LNHDA and CDR2 SQIVND (reference sequence). Measured with immunoSEQ multiplex PCR; TCRdb has only the in-frame clones, and not every one. The sample has roughly 200,000 clones, around 86% seen once. The study assigned cohorts using participant-reported clinical history. The material sequenced was PBMCs or T cells enriched from blood (not recorded which). The clonotype comes from a man younger than 40 in a cohort exposed to, infected with or recovered from COVID-19 (not recorded which). The rearrangement uses TRBV19 and TRBJ1-5; D ambiguous. As DNA, the CDR3 is TGTGCCAGTATTGACAACAGTAATAGCAATCAGCCCCAGCATTTT. This gives the protein CASIDNSNSNQPQHF.